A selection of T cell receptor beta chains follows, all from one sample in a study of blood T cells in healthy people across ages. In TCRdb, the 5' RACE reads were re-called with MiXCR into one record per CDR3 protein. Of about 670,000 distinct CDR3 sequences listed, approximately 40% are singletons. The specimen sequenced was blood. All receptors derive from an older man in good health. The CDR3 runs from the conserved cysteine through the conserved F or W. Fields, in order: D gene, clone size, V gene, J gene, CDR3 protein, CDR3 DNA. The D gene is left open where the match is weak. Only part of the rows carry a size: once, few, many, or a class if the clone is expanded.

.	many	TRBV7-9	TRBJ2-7	CASSFGEVYEQYF	TGTGCCAGCAGCTTCGGAGAAGTCTACGAGCAGTACTTC
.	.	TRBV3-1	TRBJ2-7	CASSHGGGLSYEQYF	TGTGCCAGCAGCCATGGTGGGGGCCTCTCCTACGAGCAGTACTTC
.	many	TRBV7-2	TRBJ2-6	CASSARETGANVLTF	TGTGCCAGCAGCGCCAGGGAAACTGGGGCCAACGTCCTGACTTTC
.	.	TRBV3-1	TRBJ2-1	CASSQDRVPGDEQFF	TGTGCCAGCAGCCAAGATCGAGTTCCTGGCGATGAGCAGTTCTTC
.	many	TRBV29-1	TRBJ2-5	CSVGFRETQYF	TGCAGCGTTGGGTTCAGGGAGACCCAGTACTTC
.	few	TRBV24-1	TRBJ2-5	CATSPSRDGFRGETQYF	TGTGCCACCAGCCCTTCCCGGGACGGATTTAGGGGGGAGACCCAGTACTTC
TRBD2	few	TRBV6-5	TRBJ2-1	CASSYRRGGYNEQFF	TGTGCCAGCAGTTATAGGCGGGGGGGCTACAATGAGCAGTTCTTC
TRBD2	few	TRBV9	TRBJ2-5	CASSIDPAGEQYF	TGTGCCAGCAGCATTGACCCCGCGGGGGAGCAGTACTTC
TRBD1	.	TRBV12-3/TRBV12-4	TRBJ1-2	CASSLEKTGRDYGYTF	TGTGCCAGCAGTTTGGAAAAGACAGGGAGGGACTATGGCTACACCTTC
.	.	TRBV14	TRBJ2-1	CASSQVPNEQFF	TGTGCCAGCAGCCAAGTTCCCAATGAGCAGTTCTTC
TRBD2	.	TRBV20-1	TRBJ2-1	CSGRGSGSRNEQFF	TGCAGTGGTCGGGGGAGCGGGAGCCGCAATGAGCAGTTCTTC
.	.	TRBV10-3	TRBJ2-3	CAISRERDTQYF	TGTGCCATCAGTCGGGAGAGAGATACGCAGTATTTT
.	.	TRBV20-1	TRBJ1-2	CSASHIGNAYGYTF	TGCAGTGCTTCACACATTGGGAACGCCTATGGCTACACCTTC
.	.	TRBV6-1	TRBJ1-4	CASKSGTTNEKLFF	TGTGCCAGCAAATCGGGAACAACTAATGAAAAACTGTTTTTT
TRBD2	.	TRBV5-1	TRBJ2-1	CASSSLAGANNEQFF	TGCGCCAGCAGCTCCCTAGCGGGGGCCAACAATGAGCAGTTCTTC
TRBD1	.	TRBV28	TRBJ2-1	CASSSYTGVSYNEQFF	TGTGCCAGCAGCTCCTATACAGGGGTCTCCTACAATGAGCAGTTCTTC
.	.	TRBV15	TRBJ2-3	CATSRDRGSWDTQYF	TGTGCCACCAGCAGAGATCGGGGTTCTTGGGATACGCAGTATTTT
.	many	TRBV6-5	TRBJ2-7	CASSYSPAGSYEQYF	TGTGCCAGCAGTTACTCGCCTGCGGGATCCTACGAGCAGTACTTC
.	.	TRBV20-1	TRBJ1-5	CNATNKGLSQPQHF	TGCAATGCTACCAACAAGGGGCTTAGTCAGCCCCAGCATTTT
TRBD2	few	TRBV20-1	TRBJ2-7	CSARDEQRGYEQYF	TGCAGTGCTAGAGATGAGCAGCGGGGCTACGAGCAGTACTTC
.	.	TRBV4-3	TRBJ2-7	CASSQQLPIGTGTYEQYF	TGCGCCAGCAGCCAACAACTCCCCATCGGGACGGGGACCTACGAGCAGTACTTC
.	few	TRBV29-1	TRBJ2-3	CSVDWQTTDTQYF	TGCAGCGTTGATTGGCAGACGACAGATACGCAGTATTTT
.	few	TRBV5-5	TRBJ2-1	CASSGQGYDNEQFF	TGTGCCAGCAGCGGTCAGGGATACGACAATGAGCAGTTCTTC
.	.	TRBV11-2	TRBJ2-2	CASSPRRLGQGNTGELFF	TGTGCCAGCAGCCCTAGGAGGCTCGGGCAGGGTAACACCGGGGAGCTGTTTTTT
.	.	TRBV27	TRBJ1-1	CASSSLEGNTEAFF	TGTGCCAGCAGCTCTCTTGAGGGAAACACTGAAGCTTTCTTT
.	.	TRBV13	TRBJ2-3	CASSLGEGGTDTQYF	TGTGCCAGCAGTTTAGGAGAGGGGGGAACAGATACGCAGTATTTT
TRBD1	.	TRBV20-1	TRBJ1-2	CSAFETGASGYTF	TGCAGTGCTTTCGAGACAGGGGCCAGTGGCTACACCTTC
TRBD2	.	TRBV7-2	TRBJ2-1	CASSSRLGASGGAYNEQFF	TGTGCCAGCAGCTCACGGCTTGGAGCTAGCGGGGGAGCCTACAATGAGCAGTTCTTC
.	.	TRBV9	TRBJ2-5	CASSVVGQGGSNEQYF	TGTGCCAGCAGCGTAGTAGGCCAGGGGGGGAGCAATGAGCAGTACTTC
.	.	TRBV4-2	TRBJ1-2	CASSRGGEGGYGYTF	TGTGCCAGCAGCCGAGGCGGAGAAGGTGGCTATGGCTACACCTTC
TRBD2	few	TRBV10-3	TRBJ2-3	CAISESGAGGSDTQYF	TGTGCCATCAGTGAGTCGGGAGCGGGAGGGTCGGATACGCAGTATTTT
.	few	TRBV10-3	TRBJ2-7	CAISENTEGQYF	TGTGCCATCAGTGAGAATACAGAAGGGCAGTACTTC
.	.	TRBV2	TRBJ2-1	CASSEARRGRPFF	TGTGCCAGCAGTGAAGCGCGTCGAGGGCGCCCGTTCTTC
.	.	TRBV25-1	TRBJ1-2	CASSERTGYTF	TGTGCCAGCAGTGAACGGACAGGCTACACCTTC
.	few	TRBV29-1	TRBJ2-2	CSVVPGNRAGELFF	TGCAGCGTTGTACCAGGAAATAGGGCCGGGGAGCTGTTTTTT
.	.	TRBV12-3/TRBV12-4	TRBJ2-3	CASSLQRTTDTQYF	TGTGCCAGCAGTTTACAGCGGACCACAGATACGCAGTATTTT
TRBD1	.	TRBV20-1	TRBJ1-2	CRADRGDYGYTF	TGCAGAGCGGACAGGGGGGACTATGGCTACACCTTC
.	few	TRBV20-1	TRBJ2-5	CSATGMYQETQYF	TGCAGTGCTACGGGGATGTACCAAGAGACCCAGTACTTC
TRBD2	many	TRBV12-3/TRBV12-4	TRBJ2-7	CASRSGGYEQYF	TGTGCCAGCAGGTCGGGGGGGTACGAGCAGTACTTC
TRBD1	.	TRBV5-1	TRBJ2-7	CASSLDHQGAYEQYF	TGCGCCAGCAGCTTGGATCATCAGGGGGCCTACGAGCAGTACTTC
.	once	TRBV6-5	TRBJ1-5	CASSYPQREGQETQHF	TGTGCCAGCAGTTACCCACAGCGGGAGGGACAAGAGACCCAGCATTTT
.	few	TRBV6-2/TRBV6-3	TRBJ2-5	CASSYMIGETQYF	TGTGCCAGCAGTTACATGATAGGGGAGACCCAGTACTTC
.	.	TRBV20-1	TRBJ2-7	CSAKLPNSYEQYF	TGCAGTGCTAAACTCCCGAACTCCTACGAGCAGTACTTC
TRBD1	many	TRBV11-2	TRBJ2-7	CASSPRTGGYEQYF	TGTGCCAGCAGCCCCCGGACAGGGGGCTACGAGCAGTACTTC
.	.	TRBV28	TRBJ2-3	CASNSYEDTDTQYF	TGTGCCAGCAACTCCTACGAGGACACAGATACGCAGTATTTT
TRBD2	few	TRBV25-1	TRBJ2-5	CASSEPAGTSGQETQYF	TGTGCCAGCAGTGAACCCGCCGGGACTAGCGGACAAGAGACCCAGTACTTC
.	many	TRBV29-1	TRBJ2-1	CSVVGYNEQFF	TGCAGCGTTGTGGGGTACAATGAGCAGTTCTTC
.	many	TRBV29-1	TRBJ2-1	CSGVGGEQFF	TGCAGCGGGGTAGGCGGGGAGCAGTTCTTC
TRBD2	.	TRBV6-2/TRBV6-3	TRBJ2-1	CASRPSGLSYNEQFF	TGTGCCAGCAGGCCTAGCGGACTATCCTACAATGAGCAGTTCTTC
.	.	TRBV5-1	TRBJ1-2	CASSLGDIYDYGYTF	TGCGCCAGCAGCTTGGGGGACATCTACGACTATGGCTACACCTTC
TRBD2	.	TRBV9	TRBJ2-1	CANSQRASGSRNEQFF	TGTGCCAACAGCCAGAGGGCTAGCGGGAGCCGAAATGAGCAGTTCTTC